Detailed here is one TCR beta chain. Its matching antigen is unknown. The entry originates in a study of T cell responses to AZD1222 COVID-19 vaccine. Study-level findings and limits: Per reports, nearly half of all spike-specific TCRs target regions that are unmutated in variants. Recipients of AZD1222 seropositive at baseline numbered only five or six. Donors skewed white British and female; clonal diversity was possibly underestimated. No repertoire was sampled before or during the peak T cell response, only after it.

The germline V gene has CDR1 MGHDK and CDR2 SYGVNS. This CDR3 region has 16 residues. V trimming: 4 bases; J trimming: 2 bases; junction bases outside the gene matches: 1. Some clones are missing from TCRdb's copy, which holds only in-frame ones; the method was immunoSEQ multiplex PCR. The repertoire holds 68,000 or so clones, with roughly 90% as singletons. Specimen: peripheral blood, collected on day 0 of AZD1222 vaccination. The receptor was isolated from an adult in good health. The V call is TRBV25-1, the J call TRBJ2-6; 11 bases fit TRBD1. CDR3 DNA sequence: TGTGCCAGCAGTGTGGGACAGGGGGCTGGGGCCAACGTCCTGACTTTC. Encoded protein: CASSVGQGAGANVLTF.